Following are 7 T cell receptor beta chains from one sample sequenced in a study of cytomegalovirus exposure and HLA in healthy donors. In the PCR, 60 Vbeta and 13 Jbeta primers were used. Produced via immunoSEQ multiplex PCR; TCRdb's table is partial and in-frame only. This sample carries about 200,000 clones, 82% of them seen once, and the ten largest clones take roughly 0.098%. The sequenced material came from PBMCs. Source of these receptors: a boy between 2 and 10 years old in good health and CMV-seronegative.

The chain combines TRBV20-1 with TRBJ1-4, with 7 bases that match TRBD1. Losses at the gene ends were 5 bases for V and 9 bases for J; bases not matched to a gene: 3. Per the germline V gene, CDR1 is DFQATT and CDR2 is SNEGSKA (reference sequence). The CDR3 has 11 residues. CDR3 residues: CSAEGQQKLFF. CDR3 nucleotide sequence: TGCAGTGCTGAGGGACAGCAAAAACTGTTTTTT.

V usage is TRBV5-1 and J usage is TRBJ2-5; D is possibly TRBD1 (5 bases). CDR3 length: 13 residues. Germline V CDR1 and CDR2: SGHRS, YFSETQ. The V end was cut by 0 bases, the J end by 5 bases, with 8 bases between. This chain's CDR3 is CASSLVPGETQYF. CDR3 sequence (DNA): TGCGCCAGCAGCTTGGTCCCAGGGGAGACCCAGTACTTC.

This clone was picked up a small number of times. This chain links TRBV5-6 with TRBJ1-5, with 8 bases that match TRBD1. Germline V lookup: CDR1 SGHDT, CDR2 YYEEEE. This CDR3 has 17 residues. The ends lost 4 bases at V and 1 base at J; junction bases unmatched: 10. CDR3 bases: TGTGCCAGCAGCGTACGGACAGGGAAAGGAAGCAATCAGCCCCAGCATTTT. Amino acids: CASSVRTGKGSNQPQHF.

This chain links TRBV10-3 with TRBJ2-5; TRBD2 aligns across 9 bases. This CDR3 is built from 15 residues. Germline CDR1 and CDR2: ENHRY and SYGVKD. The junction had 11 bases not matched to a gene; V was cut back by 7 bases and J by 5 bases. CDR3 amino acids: CAIKVSGTSQETQYF. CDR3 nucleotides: TGTGCCATCAAGGTGTCCGGGACTAGCCAGGAGACCCAGTACTTC.

This CDR3 reads CSVATGEDTIYF. The CDR3 nucleotides are TGCAGCGTCGCAACAGGGGAGGACACCATATATTTT. This chain joins TRBV29-1 and TRBJ1-3; 7 nucleotides match TRBD1. J lost 8 bases, V lost 6 bases, and 7 bases had no gene match. Germline V gives CDR1 SQVTM, CDR2 ANQGSEA. The CDR3 contains 12 residues.

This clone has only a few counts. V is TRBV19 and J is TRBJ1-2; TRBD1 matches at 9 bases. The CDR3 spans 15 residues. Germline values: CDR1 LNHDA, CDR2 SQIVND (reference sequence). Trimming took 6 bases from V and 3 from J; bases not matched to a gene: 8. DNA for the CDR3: TGTGCCAGTAGCGCGGGACAGGGCCTTTACTATGGCTACACCTTC. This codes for CASSAGQGLYYGYTF.

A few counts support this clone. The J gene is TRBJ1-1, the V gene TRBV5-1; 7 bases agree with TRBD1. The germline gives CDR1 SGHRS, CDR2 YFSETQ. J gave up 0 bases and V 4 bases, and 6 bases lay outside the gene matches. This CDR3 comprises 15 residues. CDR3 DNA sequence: TGCGCCAGCAGCCAATGGGACAGAGTGAACACTGAAGCTTTCTTT. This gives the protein CASSQWDRVNTEAFF.